A single sample gave rise to the 9 T cell receptor beta chains below, sequenced in a study of vaccination effects on CD4 cells after COVID-19. Some clones are missing from TCRdb's copy, which holds only in-frame ones; the method was immunoSEQ multiplex PCR. This sample carries roughly 34,000 clones, roughly 70% of them seen once, and the ten largest clones take about 3.8%. No cognate antigen is known for these TCRs. Between days 9 and 11 of culture, CD4+ T cells were separated out. The material sequenced was CD4+ T cells from PBMCs cultured without peptide, taken before COVID-19 vaccination. The receptor set was obtained from a human donor who received a COVID-19 vaccine.

The CDR3 spells CASSERLTRRDNSPLHF. The CDR3 bases are TGCGCCAGCAGTGAGAGGCTGACGCGACGGGATAATTCACCCCTCCACTTT. This chain connects TRBV10-2 to TRBJ1-6; D call uncertain. This CDR3 contains 17 residues. The V gene's germline CDR1 is WSHSY and CDR2 SAAADI. The V end was cut by 2 bases, the J end by 5 bases, with 16 bases between.

This chain links TRBV6-5 with TRBJ1-4, with D possibly TRBD1 on 5 matching bases. V lost 2 bases and J 3 bases, leaving 13 bases between the germline ends. The germline V gene encodes CDR1 MNHEY and CDR2 SVGAGI. The CDR3 has 16 residues. The CDR3 DNA follows: TGTGCCAGCAGTTACGGGGACGCCGGGGCTAATGAAAAACTGTTTTTT. Translating it yields CASSYGDAGANEKLFF.

The CDR3 DNA follows: TGTGCCTGGAGTCTAGCGGGGGGAGCAGATACGCAGTATTTT. The encoded protein is CAWSLAGGADTQYF. This chain joins TRBV30 and TRBJ2-3; 11 bases fit TRBD2. V dropped 2 bases and J dropped 4; count of bases not matched to a gene: 2. Germline V CDR1 and CDR2: GTSNPN, SVGIG (reference sequence). The CDR3 extends over 14 amino acids.

The rearrangement joins TRBV6-1 to TRBJ1-5; the D gene is possibly TRBD1 (5 bases). The CDR3 totals 16 residues. Per the germline V gene, CDR1 is MNHNS and CDR2 is SASEGT. The ends were cut back, 3 bases at V and 4 bases at J, with 16 bases in the middle. CDR3 loop: CASSDTPWGRNQPQHF. The DNA for the CDR3 is TGTGCCAGCAGTGATACGCCGTGGGGGAGGAATCAGCCCCAGCATTTT.

Only a few counts were recorded for this clone. The chain couples TRBV2 to TRBJ1-1; D not resolved. Germline values: CDR1 SNHLY, CDR2 FYNNEI. V was pared by 7 bases and J by 1 base, with 4 bases between. The CDR3 length is 11 residues. The CDR3 reads CASIRNTEAFF. The CDR3 region has the DNA TGTGCCAGCATAAGGAACACTGAAGCTTTCTTT.

This clone was counted only a few times. The V and J genes are TRBV5-1 and TRBJ2-2; possibly TRBD1 or TRBD2 for D (5 bases each). The V end was cut by 4 bases, the J end by 3 bases, with 13 bases between. The V gene's germline CDR1 is SGHRS and CDR2 YFSETQ. The CDR3 totals 15 residues. The CDR3 region is CASSPRDGHTGELFF. The CDR3 DNA sequence: TGCGCCAGCAGCCCCCGGGACGGACACACCGGGGAGCTGTTTTTT.

The chain employs TRBV5-1 and TRBJ2-2; 14 bases agree with TRBD2. Germline V gene sequence: CDR1 SGHRS, CDR2 YFSETQ. The CDR3 loop spans 17 amino acids. V lost 1 base and J lost 7; bases outside the gene matches: 6. Written as DNA, the CDR3 is TGCGCCAGCAGCTTGCGACTAGCGGGAGGGCTCGGCGGGGAGCTGTTTTTT. Protein sequence: CASSLRLAGGLGGELFF.

This clone was detected once. The V gene is TRBV10-3, the J gene TRBJ1-5, with D perhaps TRBD1 (5 bases). This CDR3 is 15 amino acids long. Germline-derived CDR1 and CDR2 are ENHRY and SYGVKD. Trimming shortened V by 0 bases and J by 4 bases, and 10 bases separated the two germline ends. The CDR3 protein is CAISESGPTNQPQHF. CDR3 sequence (DNA): TGTGCCATCAGTGAGTCGGGACCTACTAATCAGCCCCAGCATTTT.

The chain has TRBV13 and TRBJ2-3; no reliable D call. Germline CDR1 and CDR2: PRHDT and FYEKMQ (reference sequence). Trimming removed 5 bases at V and 0 bases at J, with 9 bases between. CDR3 length equals 14 residues. CDR3 amino acids: CASSPTTSTDTQYF. DNA of the CDR3: TGTGCCAGCAGCCCTACGACGAGCACAGATACGCAGTATTTT.